This is a list of T cell receptor beta chains from one sample in a study of T-cell memory formation after mild COVID-19. TCRdb fed the 5' RACE reads into MiXCR, producing one record per CDR3 protein. Of 300,000 to 350,000 distinct CDR3 sequences listed, less than 20% are singletons. The sample comprised PBMCs or a T cell subset sorted from them (not recorded which). These receptor sequences come from a man between 18 and 29 years old who had mild COVID-19 (a few samples of this study predate the infection). Cell type and time point are not known. Both conserved end residues are part of each CDR3. D genes are given only for firm matches. Part of the rows lack a size; the others show once, few, many or a class for expanded clones.

>TRBV3-1|.|TRBD2|TRBJ2-1
CASSQGVSGGVF
TGTGCCAGCAGCCAAGGTGTTAGCGGGGGGGTGTTC
>TRBV5-1|.|.|TRBJ2-7
CASSLIGGSNEQYF
TGCGCCAGCAGCTTGATCGGGGGAAGTAACGAGCAGTACTTC
>TRBV11-2|many|.|TRBJ2-1
CASRIIGTLYNEQFF
TGTGCCAGCAGGATAATTGGGACGCTCTACAATGAGCAGTTCTTC
>TRBV7-2|.|.|TRBJ1-1
CASSFVGKGTEAFF
TGTGCCAGCAGCTTCGTAGGGAAGGGAACTGAAGCTTTCTTT
>TRBV12-3/TRBV12-4|.|.|TRBJ2-5
CASSPAAAKETQYF
TGTGCCAGCAGCCCAGCAGCGGCCAAAGAGACCCAGTACTTC
>TRBV7-9|.|TRBD1|TRBJ2-7
CASSLQGQDEQYF
TGTGCCAGCAGCCTACAGGGGCAGGACGAGCAGTACTTC
>TRBV12-3/TRBV12-4|few|.|TRBJ2-3
CASSAVVGSTDTQYF
TGTGCCAGCAGTGCCGTGGTGGGGAGCACAGATACGCAGTATTTT
>TRBV28|.|.|TRBJ1-2
CASRTQANYGYTF
TGTGCCAGCAGGACGCAGGCTAACTATGGCTACACCTTC
>TRBV12-3/TRBV12-4|.|.|TRBJ1-3
CASSLFYRNTIYF
TGTGCCAGCAGTTTATTCTACCGAAACACCATATATTTT
>TRBV6-6|.|TRBD1|TRBJ2-5
CASSSQGAEETQYF
TGTGCCAGCAGTTCCCAGGGGGCTGAAGAGACCCAGTACTTC
>TRBV12-3/TRBV12-4|.|TRBD1|TRBJ2-1
CASSPGTGVPRWNEQFF
TGTGCCAGCAGTCCTGGGACAGGGGTCCCTCGTTGGAATGAGCAGTTCTTC
>TRBV29-1|few|.|TRBJ1-1
CSVDRRSGAFF
TGCAGCGTTGACAGGAGAAGCGGAGCTTTCTTT
>TRBV6-5|.|.|TRBJ2-4
CASSYSGLKDIQYF
TGTGCCAGCAGTTACTCAGGGCTCAAGGACATTCAGTACTTC
>TRBV6-5|.|.|TRBJ2-1
CASASAGARHNEQFF
TGTGCCAGCGCTTCGGCAGGGGCGAGGCACAATGAGCAGTTCTTC
>TRBV15|.|TRBD1|TRBJ1-1
CATSRFSGGNTEAFF
TGTGCCACCAGCAGATTCTCAGGGGGTAACACTGAAGCTTTCTTT
>TRBV18|.|.|TRBJ2-1
CASSPKNSNEQFF
TGTGCCAGCTCACCAAAGAATAGCAATGAGCAGTTCTTC
>TRBV12-3/TRBV12-4|.|.|TRBJ2-1
CASRGYGRNEQFF
TGTGCCAGCAGGGGATATGGGCGCAATGAGCAGTTCTTC
>TRBV29-1|.|.|TRBJ1-4
CSVGEVEKLFF
TGCAGCGTTGGGGAGGTTGAAAAACTGTTTTTT
>TRBV7-9|few|TRBD2|TRBJ2-2
CASSVSGGPNTGELFF
TGTGCCAGCAGCGTATCGGGGGGGCCGAACACCGGGGAGCTGTTTTTT
>TRBV28|few|.|TRBJ2-1
CASSPFSNEQFF
TGTGCCAGCAGCCCCTTTAGCAATGAGCAGTTCTTC
>TRBV3-1|.|.|TRBJ2-3
CASSQVGQGGDTQYF
TGTGCCAGCAGCCAAGTTGGGCAGGGCGGAGATACGCAGTATTTT
>TRBV6-2/TRBV6-3|.|TRBD2|TRBJ2-3
CASSSLASGADTQYF
TGTGCCAGCAGTTCGTTGGCTAGCGGGGCTGATACGCAGTATTTT
>TRBV20-1|.|TRBD1|TRBJ1-5
CSGVRDRGMPQHF
TGCAGCGGGGTGCGGGACAGGGGGATGCCCCAGCATTTT
>TRBV6-1|.|TRBD1|TRBJ2-5
CASSEPDRVREETQYF
TGTGCCAGCAGTGAACCGGACAGGGTACGGGAAGAGACCCAGTACTTC
>TRBV7-8|.|.|TRBJ1-3
CASSLNRVGGNTIYF
TGTGCCAGCAGCCTGAACAGGGTTGGAGGAAACACCATATATTTT
>TRBV5-1|.|.|TRBJ1-2
CASSLVVAPSYGYTF
TGCGCCAGCAGCTTGGTAGTCGCCCCGAGCTATGGCTACACCTTC
>TRBV3-1|.|.|TRBJ2-5
CASSQAVGETQYF
TGTGCCAGCAGCCAGGCCGTTGGGGAGACCCAGTACTTC
>TRBV6-6|.|TRBD1|TRBJ1-2
CASSYRDRNEDGYTF
TGTGCCAGCAGTTACCGGGACAGAAATGAGGATGGCTACACCTTC
>TRBV12-3/TRBV12-4|many|TRBD2|TRBJ2-1
CASSVLAGGRGEQFF
TGTGCCAGCAGTGTCCTAGCGGGGGGGCGGGGTGAGCAGTTCTTC
>TRBV29-1|few|.|TRBJ2-7
CSVERPGGSYEQYF
TGCAGCGTTGAGCGCCCCGGCGGCTCCTACGAGCAGTACTTC
>TRBV5-6|many|TRBD1|TRBJ2-1
CASGQGTYNEQFF
TGTGCCAGCGGACAGGGGACCTACAATGAGCAGTTCTTC
>TRBV20-1|.|.|TRBJ1-5
CSARGHSNQPQHF
TGCAGTGCTAGAGGACATAGCAATCAGCCCCAGCATTTT
>TRBV9|.|.|TRBJ1-6
CASSVRTENSPLHF
TGTGCCAGCAGCGTAAGGACAGAAAATTCACCCCTCCACTTT
>TRBV4-2|many|.|TRBJ2-1
CASSQEGSTSYNEQFF
TGTGCCAGCAGCCAAGAGGGATCTACCTCCTACAATGAGCAGTTCTTC
>TRBV7-2|few|.|TRBJ2-7
CASSLGPGSHEQYF
TGTGCCAGCAGCTTAGGGCCTGGCAGCCACGAGCAGTACTTC
>TRBV7-2|few|.|TRBJ1-1
CASSLVGGLSTEAFF
TGTGCCAGCAGCTTAGTCGGGGGTCTTTCTACTGAAGCTTTCTTT
>TRBV20-1|.|.|TRBJ2-5
CSARVAPGQETQYF
TGCAGTGCTAGAGTCGCCCCAGGGCAAGAGACCCAGTACTTC
>TRBV6-5|.|.|TRBJ1-1
CASSRRSDNTEAFF
TGTGCCAGCAGCCGGAGGTCGGATAACACTGAAGCTTTCTTT